This record concerns one T cell receptor (beta chain) sequence. Its antigen is unknown. The data were taken from a study of tumor-infiltrating lymphocytes in primary liver carcinoma. Study-wide results and limits: Tumor top-250-clone fractions significantly exceeded those of blood (p = 0.039).

This CDR3 region has 15 residues. The germline V and J ends were trimmed by 5 bases and 3 bases, with 14 bases remaining between them. With a constant-region primer, TCR beta cDNA was made from 450 to 550 ng of total RNA. TCR beta libraries came from three nested multiplex PCR rounds using slightly modified ARM-PCR. Researchers ran the first two PCR rounds for roughly 10 cycles each with TRBV1-TRBV30 forward primers and a C-beta reverse primer. TCRdb processed the multiplex PCR reads anew with MiXCR; each CDR3 protein has one entry. The sample has 250,000 to 400,000 distinct CDR3 sequences; approximately 60% are singletons. The study extracted blood RNA from unsorted whole blood and also extracted germline DNA.

This TCR came from a middle-aged man with primary liver carcinoma and hepatitis B virus infection. Sequencing was done on a sample of peripheral blood. The chain is built from TRBV12-3 or TRBV12-4 and TRBJ1-3, with a tentative D call TRBD1 (5 bases). The CDR3 reads CASSLRPGSGNTIYF. The DNA for the CDR3 is TGTGCCAGCAGTCTCAGGCCAGGGAGTGGAAACACCATATATTTT.